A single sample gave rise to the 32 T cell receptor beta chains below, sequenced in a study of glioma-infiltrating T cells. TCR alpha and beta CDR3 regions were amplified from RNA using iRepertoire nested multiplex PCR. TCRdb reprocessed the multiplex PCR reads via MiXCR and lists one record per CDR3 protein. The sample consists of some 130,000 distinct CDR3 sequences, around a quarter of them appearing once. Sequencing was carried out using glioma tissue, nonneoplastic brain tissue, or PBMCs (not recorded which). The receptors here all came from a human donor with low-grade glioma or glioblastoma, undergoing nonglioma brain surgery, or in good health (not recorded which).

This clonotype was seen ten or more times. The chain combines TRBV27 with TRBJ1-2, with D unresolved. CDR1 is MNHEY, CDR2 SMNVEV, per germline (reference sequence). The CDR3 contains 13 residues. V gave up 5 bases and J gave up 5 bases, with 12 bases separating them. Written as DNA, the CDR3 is TGTGCCAGCAGTCCAGGACGAAGGTATGGCTACACCTTC. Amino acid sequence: CASSPGRRYGYTF.

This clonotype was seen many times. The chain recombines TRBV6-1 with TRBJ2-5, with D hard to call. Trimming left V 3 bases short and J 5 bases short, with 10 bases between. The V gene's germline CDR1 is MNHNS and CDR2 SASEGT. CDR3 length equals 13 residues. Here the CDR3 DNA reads TGTGCCAGCAGTGAGAGTTGGGTGGAGACCCAGTACTTC. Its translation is CASSESWVETQYF.

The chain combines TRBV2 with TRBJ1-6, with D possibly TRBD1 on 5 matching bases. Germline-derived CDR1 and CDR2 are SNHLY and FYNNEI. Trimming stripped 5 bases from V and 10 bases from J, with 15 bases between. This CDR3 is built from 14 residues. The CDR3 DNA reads TGTGCCAGCAGTCCCAGGGAAGGTGGATCACCCCTCCACTTT. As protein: CASSPREGGSPLHF.

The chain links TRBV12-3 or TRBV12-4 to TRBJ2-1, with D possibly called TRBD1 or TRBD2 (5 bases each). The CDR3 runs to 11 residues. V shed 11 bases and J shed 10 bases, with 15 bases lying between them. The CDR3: CASTPGREQFF. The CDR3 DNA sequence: TGTGCCTCCACCCCGGGACGGGAGCAGTTCTTC.

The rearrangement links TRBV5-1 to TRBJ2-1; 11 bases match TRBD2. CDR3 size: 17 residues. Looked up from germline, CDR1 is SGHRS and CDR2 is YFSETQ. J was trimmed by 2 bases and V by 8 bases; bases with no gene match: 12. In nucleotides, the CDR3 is TGCGCCAGTACCACACTTAGCGGGGGGGCCGCCTACAATGAGCAGTTCTTC. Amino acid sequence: CASTTLSGGAAYNEQFF.

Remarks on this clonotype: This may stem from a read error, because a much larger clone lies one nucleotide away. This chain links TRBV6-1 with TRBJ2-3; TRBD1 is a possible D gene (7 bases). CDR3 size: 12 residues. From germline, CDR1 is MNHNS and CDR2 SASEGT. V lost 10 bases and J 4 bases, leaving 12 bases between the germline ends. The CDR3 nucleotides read TGTGCCACCCAGGGGGGCGCAGATACGCAGTATTTT. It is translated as CATQGGADTQYF.

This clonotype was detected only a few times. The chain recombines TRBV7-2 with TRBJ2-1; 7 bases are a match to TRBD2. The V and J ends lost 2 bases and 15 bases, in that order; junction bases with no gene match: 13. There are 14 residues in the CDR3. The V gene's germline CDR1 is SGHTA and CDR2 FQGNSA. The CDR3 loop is CASSLPGLPKQLFF. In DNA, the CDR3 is TGTGCCAGCAGCTTACCGGGACTACCGAAGCAGTTGTTCTTC.

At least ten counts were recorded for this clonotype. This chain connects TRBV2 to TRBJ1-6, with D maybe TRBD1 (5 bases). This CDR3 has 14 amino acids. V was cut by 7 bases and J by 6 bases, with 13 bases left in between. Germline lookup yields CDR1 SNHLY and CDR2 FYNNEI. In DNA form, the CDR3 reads TGTGCCAGCACGAGGACCGGGACTAATTCACCCCTCCACTTT. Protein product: CASTRTGTNSPLHF.

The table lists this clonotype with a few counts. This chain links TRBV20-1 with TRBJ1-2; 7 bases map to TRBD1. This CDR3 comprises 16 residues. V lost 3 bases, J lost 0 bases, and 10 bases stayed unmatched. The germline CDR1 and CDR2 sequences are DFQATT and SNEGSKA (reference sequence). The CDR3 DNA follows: TGCAGTGCTAGTGATTGGGGGACAGAAACTAACTATGGCTACACCTTC. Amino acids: CSASDWGTETNYGYTF.

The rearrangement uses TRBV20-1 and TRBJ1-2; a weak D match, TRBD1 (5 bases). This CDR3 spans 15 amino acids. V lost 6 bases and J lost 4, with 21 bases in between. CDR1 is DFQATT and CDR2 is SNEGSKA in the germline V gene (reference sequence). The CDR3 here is CSASDWGSDLYGYTF. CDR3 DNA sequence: TGCAGTGCCTCAGACTGGGGCTCTGACCTCTATGGCTACACCTTC.

The DNA of the CDR3 is TGTGCCAGTACACTTAGAGCAGCGCCCGGGGAGCTGTTTTTT. Encoded protein: CASTLRAAPGELFF. V gene TRBV19 combines with J gene TRBJ2-2, with D unclear. Trimming left V 7 bases short and J 6 bases short, with 15 bases between. Germline loops: CDR1 LNHDA, CDR2 SQIVND (reference sequence). CDR3 length: 14 residues.

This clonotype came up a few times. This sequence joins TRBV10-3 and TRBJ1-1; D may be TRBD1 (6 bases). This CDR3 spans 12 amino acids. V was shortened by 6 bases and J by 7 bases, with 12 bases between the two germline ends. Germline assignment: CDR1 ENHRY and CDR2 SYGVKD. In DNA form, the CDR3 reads TGTGCCATCAGGGGCCAGGGGTTTGAAGCTTTCTTT. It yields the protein CAIRGQGFEAFF.

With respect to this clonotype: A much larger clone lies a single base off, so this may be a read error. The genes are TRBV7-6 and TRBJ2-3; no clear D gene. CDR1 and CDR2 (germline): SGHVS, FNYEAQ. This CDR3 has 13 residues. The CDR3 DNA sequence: TGTGCCAGCAGACTGACGGGCACAGATAAGCAGTATTTT. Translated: CASRLTGTDKQYF.

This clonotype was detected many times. The CDR3 loop reads CASSQWDRNTEAFF. The CDR3 DNA sequence: TGTGCCAGCAGCCAGTGGGACAGGAACACTGAAGCTTTCTTT. This chain connects TRBV3-1 to TRBJ1-1; 7 nucleotides agree with TRBD1. Trimming removed 3 bases from V and 1 base from J; junction bases left unmatched: 2. The CDR3 runs to 14 residues. The germline V gene has CDR1 LGHDT and CDR2 YNNKEL (reference sequence).

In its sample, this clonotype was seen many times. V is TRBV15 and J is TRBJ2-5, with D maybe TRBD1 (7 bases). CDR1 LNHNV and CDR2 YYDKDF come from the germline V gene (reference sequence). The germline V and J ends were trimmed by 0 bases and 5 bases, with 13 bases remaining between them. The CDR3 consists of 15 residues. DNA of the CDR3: TGTGCCACCAGCAGAGATGCGGGGACAGTCGAGACCCAGTACTTC. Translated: CATSRDAGTVETQYF.

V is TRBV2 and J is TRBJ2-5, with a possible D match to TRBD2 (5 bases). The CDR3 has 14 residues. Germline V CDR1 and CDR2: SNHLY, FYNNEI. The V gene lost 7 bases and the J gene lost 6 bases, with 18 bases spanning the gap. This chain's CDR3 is CASMSLATAQTQYF. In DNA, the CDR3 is TGTGCCAGCATGAGTCTAGCTACCGCGCAGACCCAGTACTTC.

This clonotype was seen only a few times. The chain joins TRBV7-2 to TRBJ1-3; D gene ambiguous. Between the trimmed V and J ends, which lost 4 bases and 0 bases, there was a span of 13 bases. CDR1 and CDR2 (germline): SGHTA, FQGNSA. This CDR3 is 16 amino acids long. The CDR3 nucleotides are TGTGCCAGCAGCTGGCGGGAATCAAGCTCTGGAAACACCATATATTTT. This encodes CASSWRESSSGNTIYF.

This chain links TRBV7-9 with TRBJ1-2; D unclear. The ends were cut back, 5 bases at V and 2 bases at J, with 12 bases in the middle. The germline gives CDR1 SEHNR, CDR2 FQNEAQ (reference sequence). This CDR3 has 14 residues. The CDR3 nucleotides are TGTGCCAGCAGCCCTACCACATTAAACTATGGCTACACCTTC. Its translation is CASSPTTLNYGYTF.

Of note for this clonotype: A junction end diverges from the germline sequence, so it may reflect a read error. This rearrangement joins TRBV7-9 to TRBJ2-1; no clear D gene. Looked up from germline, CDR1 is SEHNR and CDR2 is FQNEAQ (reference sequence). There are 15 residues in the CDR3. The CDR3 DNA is TGTGCCAGCAGCCCCACGCGGTTTGTGCGCAATGATCAGTTCTTC. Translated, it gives CASSPTRFVRNDQFF.

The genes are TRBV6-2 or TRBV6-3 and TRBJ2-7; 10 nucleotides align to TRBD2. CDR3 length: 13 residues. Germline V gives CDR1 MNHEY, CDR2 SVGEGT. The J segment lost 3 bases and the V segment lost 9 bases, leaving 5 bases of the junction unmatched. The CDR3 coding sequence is TGTGCCAGTAGCAGCGGGGGGGTCTACGAGCAGTACGTC. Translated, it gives CASSSGGVYEQYV.

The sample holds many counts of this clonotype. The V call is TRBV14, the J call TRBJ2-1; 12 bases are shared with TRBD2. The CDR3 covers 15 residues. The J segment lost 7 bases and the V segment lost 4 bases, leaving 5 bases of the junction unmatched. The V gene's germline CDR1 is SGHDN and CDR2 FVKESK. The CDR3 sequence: CASSRPGLAGNEQFF. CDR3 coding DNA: TGTGCCAGCAGCCGACCGGGACTAGCGGGTAATGAGCAGTTCTTC.

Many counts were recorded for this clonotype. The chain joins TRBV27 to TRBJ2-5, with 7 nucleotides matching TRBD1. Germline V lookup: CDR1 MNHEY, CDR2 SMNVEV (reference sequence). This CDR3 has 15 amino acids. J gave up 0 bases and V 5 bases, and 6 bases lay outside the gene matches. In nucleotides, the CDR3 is TGTGCCAGCAGTAGGGACAGACTCCACCAAGAGACCCAGTACTTC. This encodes CASSRDRLHQETQYF.

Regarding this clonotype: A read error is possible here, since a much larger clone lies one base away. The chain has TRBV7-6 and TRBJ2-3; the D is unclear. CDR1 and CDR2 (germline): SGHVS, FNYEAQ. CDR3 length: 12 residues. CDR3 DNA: TGTGCCAGCAGCTTAGCGCTCGATATGCAGTATTTT. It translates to CASSLALDMQYF.

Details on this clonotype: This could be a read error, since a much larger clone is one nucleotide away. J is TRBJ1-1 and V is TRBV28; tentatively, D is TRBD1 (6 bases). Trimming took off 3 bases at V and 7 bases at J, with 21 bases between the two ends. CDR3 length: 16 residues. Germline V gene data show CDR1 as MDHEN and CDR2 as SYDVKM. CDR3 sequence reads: CASSLIGTRGINEAFF. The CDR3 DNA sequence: TGTGCCAGCAGTTTGATCGGGACAAGGGGGATCAATGAAGCTTTCTTT.

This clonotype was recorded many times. The CDR3 sequence is CSAGTSYAYNEQFF. The CDR3 nucleotides read TGCAGTGCCGGGACTAGTTACGCCTACAATGAGCAGTTCTTC. This chain links TRBV20-1 with TRBJ2-1; 8 bases agree with TRBD2. Germline V CDR1 and CDR2: DFQATT, SNEGSKA (reference sequence). The CDR3 covers 14 residues. The V gene end was trimmed by 6 bases and the J gene end by 2 bases; junction bases not matched to a gene: 6.

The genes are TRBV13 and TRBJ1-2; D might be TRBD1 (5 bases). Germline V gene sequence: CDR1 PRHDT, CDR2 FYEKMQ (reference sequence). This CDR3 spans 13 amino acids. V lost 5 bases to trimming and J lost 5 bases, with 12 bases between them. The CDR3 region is CASSRDSRYGYTF. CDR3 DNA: TGTGCCAGCAGCCGGGACTCACGGTATGGCTACACCTTC.

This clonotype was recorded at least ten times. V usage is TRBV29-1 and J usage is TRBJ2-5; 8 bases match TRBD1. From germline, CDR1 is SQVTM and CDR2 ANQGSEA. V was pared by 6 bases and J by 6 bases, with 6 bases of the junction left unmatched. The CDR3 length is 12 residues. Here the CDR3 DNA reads TGCAGCGTCGCGACAGGGGAGAAGACCCAGTACTTC. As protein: CSVATGEKTQYF.

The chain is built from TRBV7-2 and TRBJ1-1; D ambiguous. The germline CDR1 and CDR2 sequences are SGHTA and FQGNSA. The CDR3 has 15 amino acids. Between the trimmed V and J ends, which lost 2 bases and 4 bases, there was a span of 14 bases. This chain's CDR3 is CASSLWTAGGTEAFF. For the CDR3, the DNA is TGTGCCAGCAGCTTATGGACCGCAGGCGGCACTGAAGCTTTCTTT.

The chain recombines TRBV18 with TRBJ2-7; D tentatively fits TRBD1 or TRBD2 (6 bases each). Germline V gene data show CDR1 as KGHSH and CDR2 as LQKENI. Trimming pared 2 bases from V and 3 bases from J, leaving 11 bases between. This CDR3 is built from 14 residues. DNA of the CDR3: TGTGCCAGCTCACCAAGGGGGGAGAACTACGAGCAGTACGTC. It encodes CASSPRGENYEQYV.

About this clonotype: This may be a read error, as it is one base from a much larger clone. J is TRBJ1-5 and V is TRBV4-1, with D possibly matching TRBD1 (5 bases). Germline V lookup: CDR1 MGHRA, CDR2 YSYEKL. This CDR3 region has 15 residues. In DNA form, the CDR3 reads TGCGCCAGCAGCCAAGATCGCCAGGGCGATCAGCCCCGGCATTTT. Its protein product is CASSQDRQGDQPRHF.

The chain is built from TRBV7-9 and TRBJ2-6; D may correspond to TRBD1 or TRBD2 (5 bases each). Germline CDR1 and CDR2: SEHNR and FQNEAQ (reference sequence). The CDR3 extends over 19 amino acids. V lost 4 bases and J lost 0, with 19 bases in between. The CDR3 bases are TGTGCCAGCAGCTGGACTGACAGTGCCTTTTCCTCTGGGGCCAACGTCCTGACTTTC. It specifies CASSWTDSAFSSGANVLTF.

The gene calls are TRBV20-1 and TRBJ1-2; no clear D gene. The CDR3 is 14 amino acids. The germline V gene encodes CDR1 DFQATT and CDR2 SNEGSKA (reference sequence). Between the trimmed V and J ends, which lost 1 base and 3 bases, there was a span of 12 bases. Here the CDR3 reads CSARVDEPYYGYTF. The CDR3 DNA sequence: TGCAGTGCTAGAGTTGACGAGCCTTACTATGGCTACACCTTC.